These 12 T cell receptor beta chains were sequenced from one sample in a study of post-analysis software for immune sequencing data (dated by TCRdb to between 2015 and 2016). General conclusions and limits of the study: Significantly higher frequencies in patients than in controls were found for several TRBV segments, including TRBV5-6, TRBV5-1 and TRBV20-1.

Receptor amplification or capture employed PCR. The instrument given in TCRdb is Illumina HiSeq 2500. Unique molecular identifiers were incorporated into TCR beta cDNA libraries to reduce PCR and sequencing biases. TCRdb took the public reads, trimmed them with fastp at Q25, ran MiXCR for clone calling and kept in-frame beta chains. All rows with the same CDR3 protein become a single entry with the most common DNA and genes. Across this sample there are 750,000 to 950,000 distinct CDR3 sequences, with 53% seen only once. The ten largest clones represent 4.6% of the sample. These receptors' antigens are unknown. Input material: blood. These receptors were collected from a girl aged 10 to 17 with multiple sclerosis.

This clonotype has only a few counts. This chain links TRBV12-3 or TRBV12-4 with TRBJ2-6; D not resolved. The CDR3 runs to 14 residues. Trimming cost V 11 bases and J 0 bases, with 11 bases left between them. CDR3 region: CAVTAYSGANVLTF. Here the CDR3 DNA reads TGTGCCGTCACAGCGTACTCTGGGGCCAACGTCCTGACTTTC.

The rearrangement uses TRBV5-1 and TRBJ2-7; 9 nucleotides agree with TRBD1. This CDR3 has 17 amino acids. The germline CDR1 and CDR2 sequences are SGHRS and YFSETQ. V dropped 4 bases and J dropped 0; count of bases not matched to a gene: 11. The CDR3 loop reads CASSLPPGTGNSYEQYF. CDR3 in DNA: TGCGCCAGCAGCCTCCCGCCGGGGACAGGGAACTCCTACGAGCAGTACTTC.

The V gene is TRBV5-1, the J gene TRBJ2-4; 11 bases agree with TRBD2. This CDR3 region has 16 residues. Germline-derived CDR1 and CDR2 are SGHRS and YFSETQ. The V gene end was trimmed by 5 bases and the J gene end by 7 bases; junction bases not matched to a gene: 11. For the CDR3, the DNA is TGCGCCAGCAGTGAAGGGACTAGCGGTCGGACTAACATTCAGTACTTC. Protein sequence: CASSEGTSGRTNIQYF.

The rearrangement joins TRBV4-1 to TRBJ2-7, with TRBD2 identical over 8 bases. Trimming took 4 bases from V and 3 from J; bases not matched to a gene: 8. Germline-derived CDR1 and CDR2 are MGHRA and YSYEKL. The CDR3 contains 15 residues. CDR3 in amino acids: CASSPPAGVSYEQYF. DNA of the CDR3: TGCGCCAGCAGCCCACCAGCGGGGGTGAGCTACGAGCAGTACTTC.

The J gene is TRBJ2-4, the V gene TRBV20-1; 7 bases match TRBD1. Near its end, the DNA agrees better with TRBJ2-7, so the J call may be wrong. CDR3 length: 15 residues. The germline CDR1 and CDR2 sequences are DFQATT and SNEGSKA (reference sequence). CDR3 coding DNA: TGCAGTGCTAGAGTGCCCGGGACAGTCCTCTACGAGCAGTACTTC. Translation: CSARVPGTVLYEQYF.

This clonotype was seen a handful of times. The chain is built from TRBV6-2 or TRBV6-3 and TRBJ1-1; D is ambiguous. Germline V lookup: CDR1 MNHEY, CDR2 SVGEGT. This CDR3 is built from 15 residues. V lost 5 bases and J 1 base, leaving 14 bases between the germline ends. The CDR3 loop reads CASSRTWVRNTEAFF. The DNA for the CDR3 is TGTGCCAGCAGTCGGACGTGGGTGAGGAACACTGAAGCTTTCTTT.

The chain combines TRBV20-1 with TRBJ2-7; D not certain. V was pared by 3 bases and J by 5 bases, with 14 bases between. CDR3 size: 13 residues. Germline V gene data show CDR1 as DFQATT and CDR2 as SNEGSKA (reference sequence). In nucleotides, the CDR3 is TGCAGTGCTAGTCGGGCCAGTTCCCACGAGCAGTACTTC. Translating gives CSASRASSHEQYF.

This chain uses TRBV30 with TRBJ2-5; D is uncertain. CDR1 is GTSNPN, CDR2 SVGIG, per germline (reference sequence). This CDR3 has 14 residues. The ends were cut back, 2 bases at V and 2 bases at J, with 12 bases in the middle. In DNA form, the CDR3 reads TGTGCCTGGAGTAAGCACCGAAAACAAGAGACCCAGTACTTC. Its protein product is CAWSKHRKQETQYF.

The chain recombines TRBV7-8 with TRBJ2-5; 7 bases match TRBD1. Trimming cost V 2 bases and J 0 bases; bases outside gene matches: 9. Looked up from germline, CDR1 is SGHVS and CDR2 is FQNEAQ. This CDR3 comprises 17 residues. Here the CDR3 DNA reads TGTGCCAGCAGCTTAACTAGGGACAGAGAGTACCAAGAGACCCAGTACTTC. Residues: CASSLTRDREYQETQYF.

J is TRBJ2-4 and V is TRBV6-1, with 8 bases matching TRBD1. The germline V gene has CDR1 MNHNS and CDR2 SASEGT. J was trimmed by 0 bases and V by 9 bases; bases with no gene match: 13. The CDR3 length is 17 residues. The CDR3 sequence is CASNLWTGSIAKNIQYF. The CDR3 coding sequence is TGTGCCAGTAATCTCTGGACAGGGTCCATAGCCAAAAACATTCAGTACTTC.

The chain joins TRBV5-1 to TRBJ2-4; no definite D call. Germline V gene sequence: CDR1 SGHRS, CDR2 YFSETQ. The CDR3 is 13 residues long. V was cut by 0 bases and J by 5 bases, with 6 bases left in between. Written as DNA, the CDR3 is TGCGCCAGCAGCTTGGGACGGCAAAACATTCAGTACTTC. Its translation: CASSLGRQNIQYF.

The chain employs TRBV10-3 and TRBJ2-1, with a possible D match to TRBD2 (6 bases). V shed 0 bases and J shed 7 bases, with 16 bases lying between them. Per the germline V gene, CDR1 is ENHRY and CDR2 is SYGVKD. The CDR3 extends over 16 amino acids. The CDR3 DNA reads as TGTGCCATCAGTGAGTCAGGTAGCGGAAAGTCTAATGAGCAGTTCTTC. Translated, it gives CAISESGSGKSNEQFF.